The 8 T cell receptor beta chains given below trace back to one sample, sequenced in a study of cytomegalovirus exposure and HLA in healthy donors. Primers: 60 Vbeta forward and 13 Jbeta reverse. The table came from immunoSEQ multiplex PCR; TCRdb's copy has only in-frame clones and leaves some out. The table lists under 150,000 clones, about 71% of them singletons. Sequences were obtained from PBMCs. Receptor source: a woman aged 60-70 years in good health and CMV-seropositive.

The chain recombines TRBV18 with TRBJ2-2; D not certain. Trimming shortened V by 1 base and J by 6 bases, and 9 bases separated the two germline ends. CDR1 and CDR2 (germline): KGHSH, LQKENI. The CDR3 covers 14 residues. CDR3 region: CASSPQALSGELFF. CDR3 DNA sequence: TGTGCCAGCTCACCACAAGCCCTGTCCGGGGAGCTGTTTTTT. The full variable domain, its missing parts supplied by reference TRBV18 and TRBJ2-2, is NAGVMQNPRHLVRRRGQEARLRCSPMKGHSHVYWYRQLPEEGLKFMVYLQKENIIDESGMPKERFSAEFPKEGPSILRIQQVVRGDSAAYFCASSPQALSGELFFGEGSRLTVL.

The CDR3: CASSGGLTVYNEQFF. The CDR3 DNA follows: TGTGCCAGCAGCGGGGGGCTTACAGTCTACAATGAGCAGTTCTTC. The V gene is TRBV9, the J gene TRBJ2-1, with D maybe TRBD1 (6 bases). V shed 3 bases and J shed 3 bases, with 13 bases lying between them. Germline CDR1 SGDLS, CDR2 YYNGEE. There are 15 residues in the CDR3.

The rearrangement uses TRBV5-4 and TRBJ1-1; D is undetermined. Germline-derived CDR1 and CDR2 are SGHNT and YYREEE (reference sequence). V lost 4 bases and J 3 bases, leaving 13 bases between the germline ends. The CDR3 has 14 amino acids. In DNA form, the CDR3 reads TGTGCCAGCAGCCGGGGAGAGGGTTACACTGAAGCTTTCTTT. This encodes CASSRGEGYTEAFF.

The CDR3, as DNA: TGCGCCAGCAGCCAAGAACGAGCTAGCGGGGGCGCCGGGGAGCTGTTTTTT. Its translation is CASSQERASGGAGELFF. V and J are TRBV4-1 and TRBJ2-2; TRBD2 matches at 10 bases. The length of the CDR3 is 17 residues. Trimming at V came to 0 bases and at J to 6 bases, leaving 7 bases not matched to a gene. Germline CDR1 is MGHRA and CDR2 is YSYEKL.

V usage is TRBV12-5 and J usage is TRBJ2-7, with TRBD1 as a possible D gene (6 bases). CDR3 length equals 13 residues. V lost 7 bases to trimming and J lost 3 bases, with 13 bases between them. The germline CDR1 and CDR2 sequences are LGHNT and FRNRAP. This CDR3 is CASVQTGDYEQYF. The CDR3 DNA reads as TGTGCTAGTGTTCAGACAGGTGACTACGAGCAGTACTTC. Supplemented by reference TRBV12-5 and TRBJ2-7, the full variable domain reads DARVTQTPRHKVTEMGQEVTMRCQPILGHNTVFWYRQTMMQGLELLAYFRNRAPLDDSGMPKDRFSAEMPDATLATLKIQPSEPRDSAVYFCASVQTGDYEQYFGPGTRLTVT.

This CDR3 is CSARTGNEQFF. Here the CDR3 DNA reads TGCAGCGCTCGGACAGGCAATGAGCAGTTCTTC. The chain links TRBV29-1 to TRBJ2-1; TRBD1 agrees at 7 bases. After removal of 7 bases from V and 6 bases from J, the junction contained 3 bases not matched to a gene. The CDR3 runs to 11 residues. CDR1 is SQVTM, CDR2 ANQGSEA, per germline.

The CDR3: CASTAQIQETQYF. CDR3 nucleotide sequence: TGTGCCAGCACCGCCCAGATACAAGAGACCCAGTACTTC. The gene calls are TRBV11-2 and TRBJ2-5; D not certain. This CDR3 comprises 13 residues. V shed 7 bases and J shed 2 bases, with 11 bases lying between them. CDR1 and CDR2 (germline): SGHAT, FQNNGV. Drawing the rest from reference TRBV11-2 and TRBJ2-5, the complete variable domain is EAGVAQSPRYKIIEKRQSVAFWCNPISGHATLYWYQQILGQGPKLLIQFQNNGVVDDSQLPKDRFSAERLKGVDSTLKIQPAKLEDSAVYLCASTAQIQETQYFGPGTRLLVL.

The chain is built from TRBV19 and TRBJ2-5; tentatively, D is TRBD1 (6 bases). The germline V gene encodes CDR1 LNHDA and CDR2 SQIVND (reference sequence). The CDR3 runs to 15 residues. The V end was cut by 6 bases, the J end by 5 bases, with 19 bases between. CDR3 DNA: TGTGCCAGTAGCCCCCGGGACACTGGGAAGGAGACCCAGTACTTC. Its translation: CASSPRDTGKETQYF.